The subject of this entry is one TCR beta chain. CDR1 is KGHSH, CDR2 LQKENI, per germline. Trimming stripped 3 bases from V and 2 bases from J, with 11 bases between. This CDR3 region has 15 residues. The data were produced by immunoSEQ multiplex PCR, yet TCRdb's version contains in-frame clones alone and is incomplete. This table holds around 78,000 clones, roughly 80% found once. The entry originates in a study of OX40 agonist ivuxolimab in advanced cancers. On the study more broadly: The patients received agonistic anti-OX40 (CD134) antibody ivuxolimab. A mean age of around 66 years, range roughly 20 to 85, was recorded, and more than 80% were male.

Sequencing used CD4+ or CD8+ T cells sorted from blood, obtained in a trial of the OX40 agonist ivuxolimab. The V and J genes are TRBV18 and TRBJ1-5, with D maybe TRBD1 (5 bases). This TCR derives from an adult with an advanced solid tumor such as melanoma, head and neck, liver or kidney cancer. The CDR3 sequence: CASSPGGGRNQPQHF. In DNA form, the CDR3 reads TGTGCCAGCTCACCGGGGGGGGGTCGCAATCAGCCCCAGCATTTT.